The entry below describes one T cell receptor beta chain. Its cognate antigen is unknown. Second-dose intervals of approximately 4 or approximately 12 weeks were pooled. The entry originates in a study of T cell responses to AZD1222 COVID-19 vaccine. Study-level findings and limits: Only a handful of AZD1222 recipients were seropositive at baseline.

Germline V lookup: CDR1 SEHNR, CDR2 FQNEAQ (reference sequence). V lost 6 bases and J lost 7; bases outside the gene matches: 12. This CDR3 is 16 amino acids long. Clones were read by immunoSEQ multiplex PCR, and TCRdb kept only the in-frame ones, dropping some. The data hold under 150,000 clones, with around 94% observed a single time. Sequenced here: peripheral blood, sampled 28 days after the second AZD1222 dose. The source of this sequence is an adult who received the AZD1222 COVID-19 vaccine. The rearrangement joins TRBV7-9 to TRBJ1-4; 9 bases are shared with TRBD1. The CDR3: CASRPLGTGLSEKLFF. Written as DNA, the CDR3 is TGTGCCAGCAGACCACTGGGGACAGGGCTAAGTGAAAAACTGTTTTTT.